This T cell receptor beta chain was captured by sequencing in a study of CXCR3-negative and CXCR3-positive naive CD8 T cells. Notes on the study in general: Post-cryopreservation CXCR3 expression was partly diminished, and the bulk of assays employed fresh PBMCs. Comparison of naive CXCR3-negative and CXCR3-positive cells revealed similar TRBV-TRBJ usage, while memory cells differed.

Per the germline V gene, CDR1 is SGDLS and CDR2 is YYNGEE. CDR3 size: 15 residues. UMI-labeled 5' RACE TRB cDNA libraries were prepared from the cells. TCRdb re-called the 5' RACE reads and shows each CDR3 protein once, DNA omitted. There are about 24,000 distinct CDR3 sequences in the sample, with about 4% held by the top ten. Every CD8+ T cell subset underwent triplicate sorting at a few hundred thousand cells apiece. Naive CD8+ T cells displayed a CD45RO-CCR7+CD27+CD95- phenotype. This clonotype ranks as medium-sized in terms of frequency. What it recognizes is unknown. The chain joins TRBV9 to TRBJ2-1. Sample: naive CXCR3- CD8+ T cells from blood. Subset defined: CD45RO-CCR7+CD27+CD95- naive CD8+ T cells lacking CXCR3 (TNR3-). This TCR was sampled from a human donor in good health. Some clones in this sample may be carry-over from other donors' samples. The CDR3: CASSVGAGPYNEQFF.